A selection of T cell receptor beta chains follows, all from one sample in a study of radiotherapy plus CTLA-4 blockade in lung cancer. The protocol was immunoSEQ multiplex PCR, while the TCRdb copy is restricted to in-frame clones and leaves out a portion. Here the sample spans some 73,000 clones, under 85% being singletons. The source was peripheral blood, collected from a patient treated with radiotherapy plus ipilimumab. The receptor source for this set is a human donor with non-small cell lung cancer who had stable disease on radiotherapy plus ipilimumab. Both conserved end residues are part of each CDR3. The order of the fields is clone size, J gene, V gene, CDR3 protein. Size is stated for part of the rows, as once, few or many counts, or as a class when the clone is expanded.

>-|TRBJ1-1|TRBV18
CASSPEGTPNTEAFF
>-|TRBJ1-5|TRBV7-8
CASRKDGSNQPQHF
>-|TRBJ2-2|TRBV11-2
CASSVAFSLPTGELFF
>-|TRBJ1-2|TRBV28
CASSLQGKSNYGYTF
>-|TRBJ2-3|TRBV7-9
CASSLVPEADTQYF
>-|TRBJ1-1|TRBV7-2
CASSFQGTQNTEAFF
>-|TRBJ2-1|TRBV7-9
CASSLRRGKDNEQFF
>once|TRBJ2-7|TRBV2
CASRSRLAGGDEQYF
>-|TRBJ1-1|TRBV6-1
CASSEVRGQTEAFF
>-|TRBJ1-1|TRBV4-1
CASSQDTGGPEAFF
>-|TRBJ1-6|TRBV10-3
CAIRDTGIYNSPLHF